These 23 T cell receptor beta chains share one sample of origin, sequenced in a study of CD8+ T cells in alopecia areata. Treatment denoted: oral pan-JAK inhibitor, 5-10 mg twice daily. TCR sequencing used cDNA made by reverse transcription of extracted RNA. The method was immunoSEQ multiplex PCR; TCRdb's version includes in-frame clones alone and lacks a portion of them. There are 100,000 to 150,000 clones in the sample; 50% to 75% occur only once, and around 30% lies in the top ten. Sequenced here: CD8+ T cells sorted from blood, sampled at week 4, from a patient treated with tofacitinib. The receptors here all came from a human donor with alopecia areata.

The genes are TRBV30 and TRBJ2-1; 7 bases are shared with TRBD2. The CDR3 spans 11 residues. Losses at the gene ends were 3 bases for V and 12 bases for J; bases not matched to a gene: 5. Germline assignment: CDR1 GTSNPN and CDR2 SVGIG (reference sequence). The CDR3, as DNA: TGTGCCTGGAGCCGGGGGGATGGGCAGTTCTTC. Translation: CAWSRGDGQFF.

The chain is built from TRBV5-1 and TRBJ1-2; unclear D gene. The germline V and J ends were trimmed by 1 base and 4 bases, with 11 bases remaining between them. The germline gives CDR1 SGHRS, CDR2 YFSETQ. There are 14 residues in the CDR3. The CDR3 region has the DNA TGCGCCAGCAGCTTGTTCCAGACCTTCTATGGCTACACCTTC. This encodes CASSLFQTFYGYTF.

The rearrangement links TRBV14 to TRBJ2-5, with D unresolved. The length of the CDR3 is 13 residues. V gave up 0 bases and J gave up 1 base, with 3 bases separating them. Germline-derived CDR1 and CDR2 are SGHDN and FVKESK. CDR3 residues: CASSQEGQETQYF. CDR3 sequence (DNA): TGTGCCAGCAGCCAAGAGGGCCAAGAGACCCAGTACTTC.

The chain uses TRBV15 and TRBJ2-7, with 10 positions matching TRBD2. The V gene end was trimmed by 8 bases and the J gene end by 3 bases; junction bases not matched to a gene: 10. The V gene's germline CDR1 is LNHNV and CDR2 YYDKDF (reference sequence). The CDR3 has 15 amino acids. Here the CDR3 DNA reads TGTGCCACCTCGAGCCGGACTAGCGGAAACTACGAGCAGTACTTC. Residues: CATSSRTSGNYEQYF.

This clone was found a few times. In nucleotides, the CDR3 is TGTGCCTGGAGCTCGACTAGCGGGGGTAGTGAGCAGTTCTTC. The encoded protein is CAWSSTSGGSEQFF. This chain connects TRBV30 to TRBJ2-1, with 12 bases matching TRBD2. Germline V CDR1 and CDR2: GTSNPN, SVGIG (reference sequence). The CDR3 covers 14 residues. The trim removed 3 bases at V and 9 bases at J, leaving 6 bases unmatched. Full variable domain (outside the CDR3, taken from reference TRBV30 and TRBJ2-1): SQTIHQWPATLVQPVGSPLSLECTVEGTSNPNLYWYRQAAGRGLQLLFYSVGIGQISSEVPQNLSASRPQDRQFILSSKKLLLSDSGFYLCAWSSTSGGSEQFFGPGTRLTVL.

The rearrangement links TRBV2 to TRBJ1-2, with D perhaps TRBD1 (6 bases). This CDR3 has 15 residues. Germline loops: CDR1 SNHLY, CDR2 FYNNEI. V dropped 2 bases and J dropped 4 bases, with 14 bases sitting between them. CDR3: CASSERQGPAYGYTF. The CDR3 nucleotides read TGTGCCAGCAGTGAACGCCAGGGGCCAGCCTATGGCTACACCTTC. The full variable domain, in which reference TRBV2 and TRBJ1-2 provide the parts outside the CDR3, is EPEVTQTPSHQVTQMGQEVILRCVPISNHLYFYWYRQILGQKVEFLVSFYNNEISEKSEIFDDQFSVERPDGSNFTLKIRSTKLEDSAMYFCASSERQGPAYGYTFGSGTRLTVV.

This clone was seen just once. This CDR3 reads CASSWTGGRDGYTF. CDR3 coding DNA: TGTGCCAGCAGTTGGACAGGGGGCAGAGATGGCTACACCTTC. V usage is TRBV13 and J usage is TRBJ1-2, with 11 bases lining up with TRBD1. V was pared by 6 bases and J by 6 bases, with 6 bases of the junction left unmatched. The CDR3 runs 14 residues. Germline V gives CDR1 PRHDT, CDR2 FYEKMQ (reference sequence).

This clone was recorded a few times. V is TRBV7-9 and J is TRBJ2-6; 8 bases are a match to TRBD1. Trimming took 5 bases from V and 0 from J; bases not matched to a gene: 12. The CDR3 length is 19 residues. The germline CDR1 and CDR2 sequences are SEHNR and FQNEAQ (reference sequence). CDR3 nucleotides: TGTGCCAGCAGCCTTCTAGGGGGACAGGTCTTCTCTGGGGCCAACGTCCTGACTTTC. Amino acid sequence: CASSLLGGQVFSGANVLTF.

The V call is TRBV2, the J call TRBJ1-4; 8 bases fit TRBD1. V lost 8 bases to trimming and J lost 8 bases; unmatched junction nucleotides: 10. This CDR3 has 14 residues. Germline assignment: CDR1 SNHLY and CDR2 FYNNEI. This CDR3 is CASGVQGAGEKLFF. The CDR3 DNA reads TGTGCCAGCGGAGTGCAGGGGGCGGGAGAAAAACTGTTTTTT.

V gene TRBV5-1 combines with J gene TRBJ1-1, with D unresolved. The CDR3 runs 14 residues. Per germline, CDR1 SGHRS and CDR2 YFSETQ. V lost 0 bases and J 4 bases, leaving 10 bases between the germline ends. CDR3 bases: TGCGCCAGCAGCTTGGACAATTTGGGCACTGAAGCTTTCTTT. Residues: CASSLDNLGTEAFF. Based on the CDR3 plus reference TRBV5-1 and TRBJ1-1, the full variable domain is KAGVTQTPRYLIKTRGQQVTLSCSPISGHRSVSWYQQTPGQGLQFLFEYFSETQRNKGNFPGRFSGRQFSNSRSEMNVSTLELGDSALYLCASSLDNLGTEAFFGQGTRLTVV.

The rearrangement links TRBV29-1 to TRBJ2-1, with a weak D call TRBD1 (6 bases). This CDR3 is built from 16 residues. V lost 4 bases to trimming and J lost 5 bases, with 21 bases between them. The V gene's germline CDR1 is SQVTM and CDR2 ANQGSEA. In DNA form, the CDR3 reads TGCAGCGTTGTTCGTCCAGGGGCAAGTTTGAACAATGAGCAGTTCTTC. Translated: CSVVRPGASLNNEQFF.

The chain recombines TRBV7-9 with TRBJ2-5; possible D gene TRBD1, 5 bases. Trimming took off 8 bases at V and 1 base at J, with 11 bases between the two ends. The CDR3 has 13 amino acids. CDR1 SEHNR and CDR2 FQNEAQ come from the germline V gene (reference sequence). The CDR3 coding sequence is TGTGCCAGCCGCTATAGGGGCCAAGAGACCCAGTACTTC. It specifies CASRYRGQETQYF. Combining the CDR3 with reference TRBV7-9 and TRBJ2-5 gives the whole variable domain DTGVSQNPRHKITKRGQNVTFRCDPISEHNRLYWYRQTLGQGPEFLTYFQNEAQLEKSRLLSDRFSAERPKGSFSTLEIQRTEQGDSAMYLCASRYRGQETQYFGPGTRLLVL.

V usage is TRBV12-5 and J usage is TRBJ1-5; D gene unclear. The CDR3 sequence is 12 residues long. V lost 5 bases and J lost 2, with 4 bases in between. The V gene's germline CDR1 is LGHNT and CDR2 FRNRAP. The DNA for the CDR3 is TGTGCTAGTGGTGGGGGCAATCAGCCCCAGCATTTT. It is translated as CASGGGNQPQHF.

The chain recombines TRBV2 with TRBJ1-2, with 7 nucleotides matching TRBD1. V lost 10 bases to trimming and J lost 6 bases; unmatched junction nucleotides: 8. CDR3 length equals 12 residues. CDR1 is SNHLY and CDR2 is FYNNEI in the germline V gene. CDR3 amino acids: CATRDRPNGYTF. The DNA of the CDR3 is TGTGCCACCCGGGACAGACCTAATGGCTACACCTTC.

The rearrangement uses TRBV30 and TRBJ2-1, with D possibly matching TRBD2 (5 bases). The length of the CDR3 is 14 residues. Germline CDR1 GTSNPN, CDR2 SVGIG (reference sequence). The V gene lost 3 bases and the J gene lost 0 bases, with 9 bases spanning the gap. In nucleotides, the CDR3 is TGTGCCTGGAGGGATGGAGGCTCCTACAATGAGCAGTTCTTC. Protein sequence: CAWRDGGSYNEQFF.

The V and J genes are TRBV29-1 and TRBJ1-2, with D perhaps TRBD1 (6 bases). The V gene's germline CDR1 is SQVTM and CDR2 ANQGSEA. The V end was cut by 8 bases, the J end by 4 bases, with 23 bases between. CDR3 length equals 15 residues. The chain's CDR3 is CSSTEGAGEVYGYTF. CDR3 nucleotides: TGCAGCTCCACCGAAGGGGCAGGGGAGGTCTATGGCTACACCTTC. The variable domain in full, with the rest retrieved from reference TRBV29-1 and TRBJ1-2, is SAVISQKPSRDICQRGTSLTIQCQVDSQVTMMFWYRQQPGQSLTLIATANQGSEATYESGFVIDKFPISRPNLTFSTLTVSNMSPEDSSIYLCSSTEGAGEVYGYTFGSGTRLTVV.

The chain is built from TRBV6-5 and TRBJ2-1; possibly TRBD1 for D (5 bases). This CDR3 has 14 amino acids. With 0 bases removed from V and 4 bases from J, the gap between germline ends came to 7 bases. CDR1 and CDR2 (germline): MNHEY, SVGAGI. The CDR3 bases are TGTGCCAGCAGTTACTCGACAGAATACAATGAGCAGTTCTTC. Translation gives CASSYSTEYNEQFF.

The chain employs TRBV5-6 and TRBJ2-7, with D possibly being TRBD1 (6 bases). Germline V lookup: CDR1 SGHDT, CDR2 YYEEEE. This CDR3 has 14 residues. Between the trimmed V and J ends, which lost 2 bases and 5 bases, there was a span of 14 bases. DNA of the CDR3: TGTGCCAGCAGCTTTTGGGCAGGGGAAAACGAGCAGTACTTC. Translation: CASSFWAGENEQYF.

DNA for the CDR3: TGTGCCTGCCAGACAGGGGCTGGGGAAGCTTTCTTT. It yields the protein CACQTGAGEAFF. The V gene is TRBV30, the J gene TRBJ1-1; 8 bases align to TRBD1. The V and J ends lost 6 bases and 8 bases, in that order; junction bases with no gene match: 8. The length of the CDR3 is 12 residues. CDR1 is GTSNPN, CDR2 SVGIG, per germline (reference sequence).

CDR3 region: CAWSPGPTYEQYF. DNA of the CDR3: TGTGCCTGGAGCCCGGGGCCTACCTACGAGCAGTACTTC. This chain connects TRBV30 to TRBJ2-7; D possibly matches TRBD1 or TRBD2 (5 bases each). There are 13 residues in the CDR3. The germline V gene encodes CDR1 GTSNPN and CDR2 SVGIG (reference sequence). V was pared by 3 bases and J by 2 bases, with 11 bases between.

The rearrangement joins TRBV7-2 to TRBJ2-7; possibly TRBD2 for D (5 bases). The CDR3 consists of 12 residues. CDR1 SGHTA and CDR2 FQGNSA come from the germline V gene. The V end lost 4 bases, the J end lost 4 bases, and 8 bases lay between the germline ends. The CDR3, as DNA: TGTGCCAGCAGCTCGACTACTTACGAGCAGTACTTC. The encoded protein is CASSSTTYEQYF. Filled out from reference TRBV7-2 and TRBJ2-7, the complete variable domain reads GAGVSQSPSNKVTEKGKDVELRCDPISGHTALYWYRQSLGQGLEFLIYFQGNSAPDKSGLPSDRFSAERTGGSVSTLTIQRTQQEDSAVYLCASSSTTYEQYFGPGTRLTVT.

V is TRBV7-9 and J is TRBJ1-5; D is unresolved. The V and J ends lost 4 bases and 5 bases respectively, with 6 bases between them. The CDR3 totals 12 residues. Germline V gene data show CDR1 as SEHNR and CDR2 as FQNEAQ (reference sequence). CDR3 DNA: TGTGCCAGCAGCTCAGAGGATCAGCCCCAGCATTTT. Translation: CASSSEDQPQHF. Variable domain in full (rest from reference TRBV7-9 and TRBJ1-5): DTGVSQNPRHKITKRGQNVTFRCDPISEHNRLYWYRQTLGQGPEFLTYFQNEAQLEKSRLLSDRFSAERPKGSFSTLEIQRTEQGDSAMYLCASSSEDQPQHFGDGTRLSIL.

V and J are TRBV25-1 and TRBJ1-6, with D possibly matching TRBD1 (6 bases). V shed 3 bases and J shed 10 bases, with 13 bases lying between them. In germline, CDR1 is MGHDK, CDR2 SYGVNS. This CDR3 has 14 residues. The CDR3 DNA is TGTGCCAGCAGTGAGGGCGGGGGCGAGTCACCCCTCCACTTT. It codes for CASSEGGGESPLHF. The complete variable domain, with remaining parts taken from reference TRBV25-1 and TRBJ1-6, reads EADIYQTPRYLVIGTGKKITLECSQTMGHDKMYWYQQDPGMELHLIHYSYGVNSTEKGDLSSESTVSRIRTEHFPLTLESARPSHTSQYLCASSEGGGESPLHFGNGTRLTVT.